Shown below are 24 T cell receptor beta chains from a single sample sequenced in a study of T cell responses to AZD1222 COVID-19 vaccine. Here immunoSEQ multiplex PCR was the method, and the copy in TCRdb shows in-frame clones only, minus some. The sample includes 65,000 or so clones, roughly 89% of them seen just once. Sequencing was performed on peripheral blood, taken on day 0 of AZD1222 vaccination. Every receptor here comes from an adult in good health.

This clone was observed a few times. In DNA form, the CDR3 reads TGTGCCAGCAGGGACGGCGGGGACGTAACTGAAGCTTTCTTT. Translating it yields CASRDGGDVTEAFF. This chain connects TRBV6-1 to TRBJ1-1, with D possibly matching TRBD1 (5 bases). This CDR3 comprises 14 residues. The V end lost 6 bases, the J end lost 5 bases, and 16 bases lay between the germline ends. CDR1 and CDR2 (germline): MNHNS, SASEGT.

This chain connects TRBV2 to TRBJ1-2, with TRBD1 identical over 7 bases. CDR1 is SNHLY, CDR2 FYNNEI, per germline. J gave up 0 bases and V 8 bases, and 3 bases lay outside the gene matches. There are 13 residues in the CDR3. The CDR3 region is CASRDRPNYGYTF. In nucleotides, the CDR3 is TGTGCCAGCCGGGACAGACCTAACTATGGCTACACCTTC. Complete variable domain (other parts from reference TRBV2 and TRBJ1-2): EPEVTQTPSHQVTQMGQEVILRCVPISNHLYFYWYRQILGQKVEFLVSFYNNEISEKSEIFDDQFSVERPDGSNFTLKIRSTKLEDSAMYFCASRDRPNYGYTFGSGTRLTVV.

This clone is medium-sized by share. This chain connects TRBV24-1 to TRBJ2-3; D remains unclear. V lost 4 bases, J lost 4 bases, and 17 bases lay in between. This CDR3 has 16 residues. Germline V CDR1 and CDR2: KGHDR, SFDVKD. The CDR3: CATSDRTDMGADTQYF. The CDR3 bases are TGTGCCACCAGTGACCGGACCGACATGGGTGCAGATACGCAGTATTTT.

This clone was observed a single time. V usage is TRBV3-1 (or the pseudogene TRBV3-2) and J usage is TRBJ2-1; TRBD2 matches 7 bases. CDR3 length: 14 residues. V shed 1 base, J shed 8 bases, and the junction held 5 bases outside the gene matches. Germline V CDR1 and CDR2: LGHDT, YNNKEL (reference sequence). The CDR3 nucleotides are TGTGCCAGCAGCCAAGGTGGGAGGGGCGATGAGCAGTTCTTC. The encoded protein is CASSQGGRGDEQFF.

The chain uses TRBV21-1 and TRBJ2-7; the D call in the table, TRBD1, was not verified against the DNA. TRBV21-1 is a pseudogene. The CDR3 length is 15 residues. Here the CDR3 DNA reads TGTGCCAGCAGGAAACGACAGGGGGCTTTCTACGAGCAGTACTTC. This gives the protein CASRKRQGAFYEQYF.

The chain uses TRBV28 and TRBJ1-1; tentatively, D is TRBD1 (5 bases). Germline V CDR1 and CDR2: MDHEN, SYDVKM. Trimming left V 7 bases short and J 5 bases short, with 14 bases between. The CDR3 loop spans 13 amino acids. The CDR3 spells CASTEGVRTEAFF. The CDR3 DNA is TGTGCCAGCACCGAAGGGGTTAGGACTGAAGCTTTCTTT.

The chain uses TRBV10-3 and TRBJ2-3; 12 nucleotides align to TRBD2. The length of the CDR3 is 15 residues. V trimming: 4 bases; J trimming: 5 bases; junction bases outside the gene matches: 4. The germline V gene has CDR1 ENHRY and CDR2 SYGVKD. CDR3 amino acids: CAISGLAGVEDTQYF. The CDR3 region has the DNA TGTGCCATCAGTGGACTAGCGGGGGTTGAAGATACGCAGTATTTT.

V usage is TRBV18 and J usage is TRBJ2-3; D gene uncertain. This CDR3 region has 15 residues. Trimming removed 4 bases at V and 1 base at J, with 12 bases between. Germline CDR1 is KGHSH and CDR2 is LQKENI. The CDR3 coding sequence is TGTGCCAGCTCACACTCTGACACAGGCACAGATACGCAGTATTTT. It translates to CASSHSDTGTDTQYF.

Note on this clone: Other DNA sequences in the sample encode the same CDR3. The chain combines TRBV18 with TRBJ1-3, with 9 bases aligning to TRBD1. Trimming at V came to 2 bases and at J to 4 bases, leaving 3 bases not matched to a gene. CDR3 length: 15 amino acids. Germline V lookup: CDR1 KGHSH, CDR2 LQKENI. The CDR3 DNA sequence: TGTGCCAGCTCACCAGGGGGACAGGGAGGAAACACCATATATTTT. This sequence encodes CASSPGGQGGNTIYF.

The V call is TRBV11-3, the J call TRBJ1-1; weak D call: TRBD1 (5 bases). CDR3 size: 16 residues. The V gene's germline CDR1 is SGHNT and CDR2 YENEEA. Trimming removed 8 bases from V and 0 bases from J, with 19 bases in between. In DNA form, the CDR3 reads TGTGCCAGCCCCACAGGTAGTGGATTGTTGAACACTGAAGCTTTCTTT. Protein product: CASPTGSGLLNTEAFF.

The chain carries TRBV6-5 and TRBJ2-7; 8 nucleotides match TRBD2. Germline V CDR1 and CDR2: MNHEY, SVGAGI. CDR3 length: 13 amino acids. With 7 bases clipped from V and 5 bases from J, the junction kept 7 bases outside the gene matches. CDR3 loop: CASKSNGGDEQYF. CDR3 coding DNA: TGTGCCAGCAAGTCGAACGGGGGGGACGAGCAGTACTTC.

The chain has TRBV2 and TRBJ1-6; D is unclear. V was shortened by 4 bases and J by 7 bases, with 11 bases between the two germline ends. In germline, CDR1 is SNHLY, CDR2 FYNNEI. CDR3 length: 14 residues. The CDR3 region is CASSADTGNSPLHF. In nucleotides, the CDR3 is TGTGCCAGCAGTGCTGACACGGGAAATTCACCCCTCCACTTT.

This chain connects TRBV6-5 to TRBJ1-2; no firm D call. V dropped 1 base and J dropped 8 bases, with 20 bases sitting between them. Germline CDR1 MNHEY, CDR2 SVGAGI. This CDR3 has 16 amino acids. The DNA of the CDR3 is TGTGCCAGCAGTTACTTTCTAGGGCACGAGGCCTTGGGCTACACCTTC. Its translation is CASSYFLGHEALGYTF.

The V call is TRBV18, the J call TRBJ2-2; possible D gene TRBD1, 5 bases. This CDR3 region has 14 residues. Germline V gene lookup returns CDR1 KGHSH and CDR2 LQKENI. The V gene lost 0 bases and the J gene lost 4 bases, with 6 bases spanning the gap. The CDR3 protein is CASSPPGATGELFF. The CDR3 DNA follows: TGTGCCAGCTCACCACCTGGGGCCACCGGGGAGCTGTTTTTT. The whole variable domain, remainder taken from reference TRBV18 and TRBJ2-2, is NAGVMQNPRHLVRRRGQEARLRCSPMKGHSHVYWYRQLPEEGLKFMVYLQKENIIDESGMPKERFSAEFPKEGPSILRIQQVVRGDSAAYFCASSPPGATGELFFGEGSRLTVL.

The rearrangement links TRBV25-1 to TRBJ2-1; D remains ambiguous. From germline, CDR1 is MGHDK and CDR2 SYGVNS. V was shortened by 6 bases and J by 9 bases, with 18 bases between the two germline ends. This CDR3 has 14 residues. The CDR3 DNA follows: TGTGCCAGCAGCGACCCACGAAATTGGGCTGAGCAGTTCTTC. This codes for CASSDPRNWAEQFF.

This sequence joins TRBV3-1 (or the pseudogene TRBV3-2) and TRBJ2-3, with D possibly TRBD2 on 5 matching bases. This CDR3 region has 16 residues. The V gene's germline CDR1 is LGHDT and CDR2 YNNKEL (reference sequence). V lost 4 bases and J lost 2, with 16 bases in between. The chain's CDR3 is CASSPPSGGYTDTQYF. CDR3 bases: TGTGCCAGCAGCCCCCCAAGTGGCGGGTACACAGATACGCAGTATTTT.

This chain joins TRBV11-2 and TRBJ1-2, with 8 bases that match TRBD1. Germline CDR1 reads SGHAT; CDR2 reads FQNNGV. The CDR3 loop spans 13 amino acids. V shed 0 bases and J 13 bases; nucleotides not matched to a gene: 7. In nucleotides, the CDR3 is TGTGCCAGCAGCTTAGACCCTGACAGGGGTTGCACCTTC. This gives the protein CASSLDPDRGCTF.

This chain uses TRBV11-2 with TRBJ1-5; 8 bases line up with TRBD1. CDR1 is SGHAT and CDR2 is FQNNGV in the germline V gene. The CDR3 contains 16 residues. V lost 5 bases and J lost 4; bases outside the gene matches: 10. CDR3 sequence reads: CASSPSRDRINQPQHF. Written as DNA, the CDR3 is TGTGCCAGCAGCCCGTCGCGGGACAGGATTAATCAGCCCCAGCATTTT.

V gene TRBV12-2 combines with J gene TRBJ1-2; the DNA was not used to check the table's D call, TRBD1. TRBV12-2 is a pseudogene segment. This CDR3 is built from 16 residues. CDR3 in DNA: TGTGCAAGTCGCTTCGAAGGACAGGGAGCTAACTATGGCTACACCTTC. Protein sequence: CASRFEGQGANYGYTF.

The chain uses TRBV28 and TRBJ1-1; D might be TRBD1 (6 bases). V lost 7 bases, J lost 3 bases, and 18 bases lay in between. The CDR3 length is 15 residues. CDR1 is MDHEN and CDR2 is SYDVKM in the germline V gene. The CDR3 DNA reads as TGTGCCAGCACCCATGGGGGGGCGGGGTACACTGAAGCTTTCTTT. Encoded protein: CASTHGGAGYTEAFF.

The chain employs TRBV19 and TRBJ2-3; D assignment may be TRBD1 or TRBD2 (5 bases each). Germline loops: CDR1 LNHDA, CDR2 SQIVND (reference sequence). The CDR3 has 15 residues. Trimming removed 3 bases at V and 2 bases at J, with 12 bases between. The CDR3 coding sequence is TGTGCCAGTAGTATTACGTGGGGGAACACAGATACGCAGTATTTT. It is translated as CASSITWGNTDTQYF.

This clone was detected only once. The V call is TRBV6-2 or TRBV6-3, the J call TRBJ1-5, with 7 bases matching TRBD1. The CDR3 loop spans 14 amino acids. Germline V CDR1 and CDR2: MNHEY, SVGEGT. V lost 4 bases to trimming and J lost 6 bases; unmatched junction nucleotides: 6. CDR3 sequence reads: CASSSGQITQPQHF. Written as DNA, the CDR3 is TGTGCCAGCAGTTCGGGACAGATCACTCAGCCCCAGCATTTT.

The chain is built from TRBV19 and TRBJ2-1; 9 bases fit TRBD1. The CDR3 runs to 15 residues. Germline V gene sequence: CDR1 LNHDA, CDR2 SQIVND (reference sequence). V lost 7 bases, J lost 4 bases, and 8 bases stayed unmatched. CDR3 region: CASTTGQGRYNEQFF. CDR3 sequence (DNA): TGTGCCAGTACTACAGGACAGGGGCGATACAATGAGCAGTTCTTC. The full variable domain, in which reference TRBV19 and TRBJ2-1 provide the parts outside the CDR3, is DGGITQSPKYLFRKEGQNVTLSCEQNLNHDAMYWYRQDPGQGLRLIYYSQIVNDFQKGDIAEGYSVSREKKESFPLTVTSAQKNPTAFYLCASTTGQGRYNEQFFGPGTRLTVL.

This clone occurred a few times. J is TRBJ1-6 and V is TRBV30; D call uncertain. The CDR3 contains 15 residues. V lost 3 bases, J lost 11 bases, and 20 bases lay in between. Germline CDR1 is GTSNPN and CDR2 is SVGIG (reference sequence). CDR3 in DNA: TGTGCCTGGAGGGTCCAGACGGCACTCGCGACACCCCTCCACTTT. This translates into CAWRVQTALATPLHF.